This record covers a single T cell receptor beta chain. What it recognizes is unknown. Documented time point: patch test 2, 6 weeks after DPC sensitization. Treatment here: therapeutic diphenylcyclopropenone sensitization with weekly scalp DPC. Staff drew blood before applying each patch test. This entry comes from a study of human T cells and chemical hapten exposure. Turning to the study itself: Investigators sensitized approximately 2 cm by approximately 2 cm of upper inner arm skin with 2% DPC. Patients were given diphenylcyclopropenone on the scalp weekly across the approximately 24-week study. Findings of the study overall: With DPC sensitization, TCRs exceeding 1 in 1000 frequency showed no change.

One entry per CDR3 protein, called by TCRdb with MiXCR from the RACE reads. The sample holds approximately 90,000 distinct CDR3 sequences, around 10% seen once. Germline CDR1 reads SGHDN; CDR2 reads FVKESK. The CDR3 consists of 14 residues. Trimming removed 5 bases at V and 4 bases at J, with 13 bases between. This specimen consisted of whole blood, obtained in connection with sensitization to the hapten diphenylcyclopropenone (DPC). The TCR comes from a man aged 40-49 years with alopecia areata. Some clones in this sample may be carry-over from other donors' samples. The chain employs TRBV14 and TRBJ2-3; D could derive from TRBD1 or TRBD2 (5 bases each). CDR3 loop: CASSSRARADTQYF. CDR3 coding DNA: TGTGCCAGCAGCTCGCGGGCCAGGGCAGATACGCAGTATTTT. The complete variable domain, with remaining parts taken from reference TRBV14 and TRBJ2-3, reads EAGVTQFPSHSVIEKGQTVTLRCDPISGHDNLYWYRRVMGKEIKFLLHFVKESKQDESGMPNNRFLAERTGGTYSTLKVQPAELEDSGVYFCASSSRARADTQYFGPGTRLTVL.